Shown below are 10 T cell receptor beta chains from a single sample sequenced in a study of cytomegalovirus exposure and HLA in healthy donors. PCR employed 60 Vbeta and 13 Jbeta primers. Generated by immunoSEQ multiplex PCR, the TCRdb table keeps only in-frame clones and is missing some. Here the sample spans around 150,000 clones, roughly four fifths being singletons. Sample: PBMCs. Receptor source: a man aged 45-65 years in good health and CMV-seropositive.

This clone was recorded a few times. V and J are TRBV5-4 and TRBJ1-1; TRBD1 aligns across 8 bases. V gave up 1 base and J gave up 2 bases; unmatched junction bases: 7. The CDR3 sequence is 16 residues long. Germline CDR1 SGHNT, CDR2 YYREEE (reference sequence). The CDR3 DNA reads as TGTGCCAGCAGCTTGTTTCAGGGGGCGTCCAACACTGAAGCTTTCTTT. Its protein product is CASSLFQGASNTEAFF.

The rearrangement joins TRBV5-6 to TRBJ1-3; D is undetermined. This CDR3 contains 18 residues. V was trimmed by 0 bases and J by 0 bases, leaving 16 bases between them. CDR1 is SGHDT, CDR2 YYEEEE, per germline. CDR3 sequence (DNA): TGTGCCAGCAGCTTGGCCCTTGAGTTCTATTTCTCTGGAAACACCATATATTTT. As protein: CASSLALEFYFSGNTIYF.

This chain joins TRBV2 and TRBJ2-5; D call uncertain. V shed 1 base and J shed 1 base, with 7 bases lying between them. The germline V gene has CDR1 SNHLY and CDR2 FYNNEI. The CDR3 runs to 14 residues. The CDR3 DNA is TGTGCCAGCAGTGAAGTAGCCTTCCAAGAGACCCAGTACTTC. It yields the protein CASSEVAFQETQYF.

The rearrangement joins TRBV27 to TRBJ2-5; 12 bases line up with TRBD2. The junction had 9 bases not matched to a gene; V was cut back by 7 bases and J by 6 bases. The CDR3 runs 15 residues. From germline, CDR1 is MNHEY and CDR2 SMNVEV (reference sequence). The CDR3 is CASKPSGGAGKTQYF. The CDR3, as DNA: TGTGCCAGCAAACCTAGCGGGGGGGCAGGGAAGACCCAGTACTTC.

This clone was seen more than once but under ten times. The chain links TRBV29-1 to TRBJ1-2; D may be TRBD1 (6 bases). This CDR3 is 12 amino acids long. V was trimmed by 3 bases and J by 8 bases, leaving 13 bases between them. Germline V CDR1 and CDR2: SQVTM, ANQGSEA. The CDR3 sequence is CSVDRGEGGYTF. The CDR3 DNA reads as TGCAGCGTTGACAGGGGCGAGGGGGGCTACACCTTC.

The chain has TRBV13 and TRBJ2-1, with TRBD1 matching over 9 bases. Germline lookup yields CDR1 PRHDT and CDR2 FYEKMQ (reference sequence). After removal of 5 bases from V and 7 bases from J, the junction contained 9 bases not matched to a gene. The CDR3 has 15 residues. The CDR3 bases are TGTGCCAGCAGCGATTCCGGGACAGGGTTAAATGAGCAGTTCTTC. It translates to CASSDSGTGLNEQFF.

The CDR3, as DNA: TGTGCCAGCAGTATGTGGGCGGGCGGCACAGATACGCAGTATTTT. Translating it yields CASSMWAGGTDTQYF. The chain combines TRBV9 with TRBJ2-3, with a possible D match to TRBD2 (5 bases). Germline lookup yields CDR1 SGDLS and CDR2 YYNGEE. V lost 5 bases, J lost 1 base, and 14 bases lay in between. The CDR3 has 15 amino acids. Filled out from reference TRBV9 and TRBJ2-3, the complete variable domain reads DSGVTQTPKHLITATGQRVTLRCSPRSGDLSVYWYQQSLDQGLQFLIQYYNGEERAKGNILERFSAQQFPDLHSELNLSSLELGDSALYFCASSMWAGGTDTQYFGPGTRLTVL.

The chain recombines TRBV29-1 with TRBJ2-6, with 7 bases that match TRBD1. The CDR3 runs 14 residues. CDR1 SQVTM and CDR2 ANQGSEA come from the germline V gene. J lost 0 bases, V lost 7 bases, and 3 bases had no gene match. CDR3 loop: CSAGTVSGANVLTF. CDR3 bases: TGCAGCGCCGGGACAGTCTCTGGGGCCAACGTCCTGACTTTC.

The chain combines TRBV10-2 with TRBJ2-7, with 14 nucleotides matching TRBD2. CDR1 and CDR2 from the germline V gene are WSHSY and SAAADI. V shed 7 bases, J shed 0 bases, and the junction held 2 bases outside the gene matches. The CDR3 runs 15 residues. DNA of the CDR3: TGCGCCAGCATCGGACTAGCGGGGGGCTCCTACGAGCAGTACTTC. Translating gives CASIGLAGGSYEQYF.

J is TRBJ1-1 and V is TRBV30, with TRBD1 matching 9 bases. In germline, CDR1 is GTSNPN, CDR2 SVGIG (reference sequence). The CDR3 extends over 15 amino acids. V lost 1 base, J lost 5 bases, and 8 bases stayed unmatched. The CDR3 loop is CAWSAEQGAKTEAFF. The CDR3 DNA reads as TGTGCCTGGAGTGCCGAACAGGGGGCTAAAACTGAAGCTTTCTTT.